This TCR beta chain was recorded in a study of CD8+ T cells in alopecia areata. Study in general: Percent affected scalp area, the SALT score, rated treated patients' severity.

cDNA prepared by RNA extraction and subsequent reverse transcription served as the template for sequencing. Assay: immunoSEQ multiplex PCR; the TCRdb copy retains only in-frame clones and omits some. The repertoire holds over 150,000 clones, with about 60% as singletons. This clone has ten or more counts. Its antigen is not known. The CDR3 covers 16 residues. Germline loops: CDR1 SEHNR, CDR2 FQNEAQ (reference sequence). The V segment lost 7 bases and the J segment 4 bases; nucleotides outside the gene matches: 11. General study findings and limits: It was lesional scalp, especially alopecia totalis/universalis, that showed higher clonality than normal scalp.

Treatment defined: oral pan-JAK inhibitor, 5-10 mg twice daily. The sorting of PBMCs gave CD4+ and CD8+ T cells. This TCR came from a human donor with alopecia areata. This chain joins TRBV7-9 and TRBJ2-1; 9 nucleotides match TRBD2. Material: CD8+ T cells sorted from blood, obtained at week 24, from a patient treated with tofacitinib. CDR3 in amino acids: CASIPETSGLYNEQFF. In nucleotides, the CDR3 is TGTGCCAGCATCCCAGAGACTAGCGGTCTATACAATGAGCAGTTCTTC.